The 16 T cell receptor beta chains given below trace back to one sample, sequenced in a study of blood T cell repertoires in COVID-19. Sequencing used immunoSEQ multiplex PCR; TCRdb keeps in-frame clones, though not all of them. The sample records approximately 210,000 clones, about 90% being singletons. The specimen was peripheral blood. These receptors were collected from a man in his forties with active or convalescent COVID-19.

V gene TRBV30 combines with J gene TRBJ2-7, with 8 positions matching TRBD2. After removal of 1 base from V and 4 bases from J, the junction contained 6 bases not matched to a gene. Looked up from germline, CDR1 is GTSNPN and CDR2 is SVGIG (reference sequence). This CDR3 is built from 14 residues. CDR3 nucleotides: TGTGCCTGGAGTGAAGCGGGAGTTGGGTACGAGCAGTACTTC. Protein sequence: CAWSEAGVGYEQYF.

The J gene is TRBJ1-2, the V gene TRBV25-1, with a tentative D call TRBD1 (5 bases). V lost 0 bases to trimming and J lost 6 bases, with 11 bases between them. The CDR3 contains 14 residues. Per the germline V gene, CDR1 is MGHDK and CDR2 is SYGVNS. The CDR3 coding sequence is TGTGCCAGCAGTGAATATCTAGGGGTAGATGGCTACACCTTC. Translation gives CASSEYLGVDGYTF.

This chain links TRBV18 with TRBJ2-5, with D possibly matching TRBD1 (6 bases). V lost 2 bases to trimming and J lost 7 bases, with 14 bases between them. There are 14 residues in the CDR3. Germline V gene sequence: CDR1 KGHSH, CDR2 LQKENI. CDR3 sequence reads: CASSPLQGERTQYF. DNA for the CDR3: TGTGCCAGCTCACCATTACAGGGCGAGCGGACCCAGTACTTC.

This sequence joins TRBV2 and TRBJ2-7; D perhaps matches TRBD1 (6 bases). V lost 8 bases and J 1 base, leaving 15 bases between the germline ends. This CDR3 is 14 amino acids long. From germline, CDR1 is SNHLY and CDR2 FYNNEI. The CDR3 here is CASHEQGSSYEQYF. The CDR3, as DNA: TGTGCCAGCCACGAACAGGGTTCTTCCTACGAGCAGTACTTC.

CDR3: CASSEGVSGANVLTF. CDR3 in DNA: TGTGCCAGCAGCGAGGGGGTCTCTGGGGCCAACGTCCTGACTTTC. The chain carries TRBV7-9 and TRBJ2-6; a possible D gene is TRBD1 (6 bases). Germline CDR1 reads SEHNR; CDR2 reads FQNEAQ (reference sequence). This CDR3 comprises 15 residues. V was clipped by 5 bases and J by 0 bases, with 8 bases between them. Looking up the rest from reference TRBV7-9 and TRBJ2-6 gives the full variable domain: DTGVSQNPRHKITKRGQNVTFRCDPISEHNRLYWYRQTLGQGPEFLTYFQNEAQLEKSRLLSDRFSAERPKGSFSTLEIQRTEQGDSAMYLCASSEGVSGANVLTFGAGSRLTVL.

The count of this clone is one. In DNA, the CDR3 is TGTGCCAGCAGCTTCCTGGACAGGGGGCTTTCACCCCTCCACTTT. It codes for CASSFLDRGLSPLHF. V usage is TRBV7-9 and J usage is TRBJ1-6; 11 nucleotides line up with TRBD1. CDR1 and CDR2 from the germline V gene are SEHNR and FQNEAQ (reference sequence). CDR3 size: 15 residues. V lost 3 bases and J lost 9; bases outside the gene matches: 4.

The genes are TRBV5-5 and TRBJ2-7; 9 bases fit TRBD1. Trimming removed 0 bases from V and 4 bases from J; junction bases left unmatched: 8. The CDR3 is 16 amino acids. Per germline, CDR1 SGHKS and CDR2 YYEKEE (reference sequence). The CDR3 here is CASSLVGQGLRYEQYF. The CDR3 nucleotides read TGTGCCAGCAGCTTGGTGGGACAGGGACTACGATACGAGCAGTACTTC.

V is TRBV5-4 and J is TRBJ2-3; 10 bases align to TRBD2. V trimming: 4 bases; J trimming: 4 bases; junction bases outside the gene matches: 12. The CDR3 has 17 amino acids. Germline CDR1 reads SGHNT; CDR2 reads YYREEE (reference sequence). The CDR3 loop is CASSVRVAGGSSDTQYF. The CDR3 DNA is TGTGCCAGCAGCGTGAGGGTAGCGGGAGGCTCGTCAGATACGCAGTATTTT.

The CDR3 reads CASSMSGRAPYEQYF. DNA of the CDR3: TGTGCCAGTAGTATGAGCGGGAGGGCCCCCTACGAGCAGTACTTC. This rearrangement joins TRBV19 to TRBJ2-7; TRBD2 aligns across 10 bases. The CDR3 is made up of 15 amino acids. Germline V CDR1 and CDR2: LNHDA, SQIVND (reference sequence). V lost 3 bases and J lost 2; bases outside the gene matches: 4.

The rearrangement joins TRBV19 to TRBJ1-3; TRBD1 aligns across 7 bases. V gave up 6 bases and J gave up 1 base; unmatched junction bases: 6. Germline lookup yields CDR1 LNHDA and CDR2 SQIVND (reference sequence). This CDR3 is built from 15 residues. The CDR3 nucleotides read TGTGCCAGTAGGACTAAGACAGGGTCTGGAAACACCATATATTTT. Translating it yields CASRTKTGSGNTIYF.

This chain joins TRBV14 and TRBJ1-3; 11 bases map to TRBD1. Trimming took 5 bases from V and 2 from J; bases not matched to a gene: 11. The CDR3 has 18 residues. From germline, CDR1 is SGHDN and CDR2 FVKESK. CDR3 coding DNA: TGTGCCAGCAGCGCCCGGACAGGGGGCTGGAGTGCTGGAAACACCATATATTTT. It translates to CASSARTGGWSAGNTIYF.

The V call is TRBV5-1, the J call TRBJ2-7; D might be TRBD1 (6 bases). The V gene's germline CDR1 is SGHRS and CDR2 YFSETQ. Between the trimmed V and J ends, which lost 1 base and 4 bases, there was a span of 15 bases. CDR3 length: 15 amino acids. The CDR3 DNA follows: TGCGCCAGCAGCTTGTATCCAGGGGACCCTTACGAGCAGTACTTC. Protein: CASSLYPGDPYEQYF.

V is TRBV30 and J is TRBJ1-1; D not certain. V was shortened by 0 bases and J by 1 base, with 6 bases between the two germline ends. There are 13 residues in the CDR3. From germline, CDR1 is GTSNPN and CDR2 SVGIG (reference sequence). CDR3 DNA: TGTGCCTGGAGTGTACGGGGGAACACTGAAGCTTTCTTT. Translating gives CAWSVRGNTEAFF.

V is TRBV28 and J is TRBJ2-7; 12 nucleotides line up with TRBD2. The V gene's germline CDR1 is MDHEN and CDR2 SYDVKM. V was pared by 6 bases and J by 0 bases, with 12 bases of the junction left unmatched. This CDR3 has 18 residues. CDR3 residues: CASSPRGTSGPSSYEQYF. Here the CDR3 DNA reads TGTGCCAGCAGCCCACGGGGGACTAGCGGGCCGAGCTCCTACGAGCAGTACTTC.

This clone occurred once. The V gene is TRBV5-6, the J gene TRBJ2-7; 11 bases agree with TRBD2. Germline V gene data show CDR1 as SGHDT and CDR2 as YYEEEE. This CDR3 is 18 amino acids long. V was pared by 4 bases and J by 6 bases, with 18 bases of the junction left unmatched. CDR3 protein: CASSPWTSGRSPDLEQYF. CDR3 bases: TGTGCCAGCAGCCCTTGGACTAGCGGGCGTTCCCCGGACCTCGAGCAGTACTTC.

The V and J genes are TRBV27 and TRBJ2-1; D is possibly TRBD2 (6 bases). CDR1 is MNHEY and CDR2 is SMNVEV in the germline V gene (reference sequence). V was trimmed by 1 base and J by 2 bases, leaving 12 bases between them. This CDR3 spans 16 amino acids. CDR3 in amino acids: CASSLFGGITYNEQFF. DNA for the CDR3: TGTGCCAGCAGTTTATTTGGGGGGATCACCTACAATGAGCAGTTCTTC.